These T cell receptor beta chains were read from a single sample in a study of monozygotic twins with inflammatory bowel disease. TCRdb reanalyzed the 5' RACE reads and collapses them to one entry per CDR3 protein, without DNA. The sample table sets out roughly 150,000 distinct CDR3 sequences. The specimen sequenced was blood. These receptors were taken from a human donor with ulcerative colitis or Crohn's disease, or a healthy co-twin of an affected twin (not recorded which). Each CDR3 is given with its conserved first and last residue.

v_gene,j_gene,len,CDR3aa
TRBV7-7,TRBJ2-1,14,CASSPTGVGNEQFF
TRBV6-6,TRBJ2-2,13,CASSSPNTGELFF
TRBV20-1,TRBJ2-7,13,CSARGGGSYEQYF
TRBV20-1,TRBJ2-7,14,CSAGMDRIFYEQYF
TRBV29-1,TRBJ2-3,12,CSVERFADTQYF
TRBV11-1,TRBJ2-7,15,CASSPQTVPSYEQYF
TRBV20-1,TRBJ2-7,14,CSALIRGFLREQYF
TRBV6-1,TRBJ1-5,14,CASSGQGAAQPQHF
TRBV12-3/TRBV12-4,TRBJ1-2,13,CASSLGPVYGYTF
TRBV18,TRBJ2-2,16,CASSPLAGANTGELFF
TRBV7-2,TRBJ1-3,15,CASSPTGYSGNTIYF